A single sample gave rise to the 29 T cell receptor beta chains below, sequenced in a study of CXCR3-negative and CXCR3-positive naive CD8 T cells. Study-level findings and limits: More hydrophobic TRB CDR3s were found in CXCR3-positive naive cells than in CXCR3-negative naive cells.

Their specific antigens are unknown. With UMI labels, 5' RACE was used to prepare the TRB cDNA libraries. TCRdb processed the 5' RACE reads again and assigns one entry to each CDR3 protein, with no DNA. The sample's table shows 150,000 or so distinct CDR3 sequences. The specimen sequenced was naive CXCR3+ CD8+ T cells from blood. As for subset: CD45RO-CCR7+CD27+CD95- naive CD8+ T cells expressing CXCR3 (TNR3+). The origin of the receptors is a human donor in good health. Some clones in this sample may be carry-over from other donors' samples.

V gene TRBV7-3 combines with J gene TRBJ2-2; TCRdb's D call of TRBD2 is untestable without DNA. CDR1 is SGHTA, CDR2 FQGTGA, per germline. This CDR3 contains 20 residues. CDR3 in amino acids: CASSFPKGTSGKGNTGELFF.

The J gene is TRBJ2-2, the V gene TRBV25-1. Germline lookup yields CDR1 MGHDK and CDR2 SYGVNS. The CDR3 spans 14 residues. CDR3 sequence: CASSSYSVTGELFF. Full variable domain (outside the CDR3, taken from reference TRBV25-1 and TRBJ2-2): EADIYQTPRYLVIGTGKKITLECSQTMGHDKMYWYQQDPGMELHLIHYSYGVNSTEKGDLSSESTVSRIRTEHFPLTLESARPSHTSQYLCASSSYSVTGELFFGEGSRLTVL.

The chain carries TRBV7-9 and TRBJ2-2. CDR1 is SEHNR, CDR2 FQNEAQ, per germline (reference sequence). The CDR3 spans 12 residues. CDR3 protein: CASSRGGGELFF.

The genes are TRBV15 and TRBJ1-6; the TCRdb call, TRBD1, lacks DNA for checking. This CDR3 is built from 15 residues. Germline V gene data show CDR1 as LNHNV and CDR2 as YYDKDF (reference sequence). CDR3: CATKAPRDYNSPLHF. The full variable domain, in which reference TRBV15 and TRBJ1-6 provide the parts outside the CDR3, is DAMVIQNPRYQVTQFGKPVTLSCSQTLNHNVMYWYQQKSSQAPKLLFHYYDKDFNNEADTPDNFQSRRPNTSFCFLDIRSPGLGDTAMYLCATKAPRDYNSPLHFGNGTRLTVT.

The chain employs TRBV10-3 and TRBJ2-3; TCRdb's D call, TRBD1, is unchecked because there is no DNA. CDR1 and CDR2 from the germline V gene are ENHRY and SYGVKD. The CDR3 covers 12 residues. The CDR3 spells CAIRAGEDTQYF.

V gene TRBV4-2 combines with J gene TRBJ1-1. This CDR3 has 15 residues. The germline V gene encodes CDR1 LGHNA and CDR2 YNFKEQ. This CDR3 is CASSQGSSGNTEAFF.

This rearrangement joins TRBV4-3 to TRBJ1-2. Germline V gives CDR1 LGHNA, CDR2 YSLEER. The CDR3 is 16 amino acids. The CDR3 sequence: CASSQRASEGTYGYTF.

This rearrangement joins TRBV5-1 to TRBJ2-1; TCRdb's D call, TRBD2, is unchecked because there is no DNA. Germline loops: CDR1 SGHRS, CDR2 YFSETQ. This CDR3 spans 15 amino acids. CDR3 region: CASSLGLAGVDEQFF.

The rearrangement uses TRBV12-3 or TRBV12-4 and TRBJ1-1; no DNA is available, so the TRBD1 call from TCRdb remains unchecked. This CDR3 has 15 residues. The chain's CDR3 is CASSFPQGRNTEAFF.

The rearrangement links TRBV4-1 to TRBJ1-1; TCRdb indicates TRBD1, and absent DNA this call remains unverified. The CDR3 runs to 15 residues. Germline V CDR1 and CDR2: MGHRA, YSYEKL. CDR3 protein: CASSPQGRMNTEAFF.

V gene TRBV20-1 combines with J gene TRBJ2-7. CDR1 is DFQATT, CDR2 SNEGSKA, per germline (reference sequence). The CDR3 consists of 14 residues. The CDR3 is CSANSARTTYEQYF.

The rearrangement links TRBV5-1 to TRBJ2-1; with no DNA, the TCRdb D assignment of TRBD1 cannot be verified. CDR3 length equals 15 residues. The germline V gene has CDR1 SGHRS and CDR2 YFSETQ. This chain's CDR3 is CASLFGDRGYNEQFF.

This rearrangement joins TRBV28 to TRBJ2-6; the TRBD2 assignment by TCRdb is unverifiable without DNA. Germline-derived CDR1 and CDR2 are MDHEN and SYDVKM. The CDR3 is 18 amino acids. This chain's CDR3 is CASRAAAGGDSGANVLTF.

The gene calls are TRBV21-1 and TRBJ2-2; TCRdb picks TRBD2, but there is no DNA to check that call. TRBV21-1 is shown as a pseudogene. The CDR3 consists of 16 residues. CDR3 protein: CASSIRLAGSTGELFF.

The rearrangement joins TRBV14 to TRBJ2-1; TCRdb picks TRBD2, but there is no DNA to check that call. The germline V gene has CDR1 SGHDN and CDR2 FVKESK. This CDR3 contains 17 residues. The CDR3 spells CASSQDGWAGGLNEQFF.

V is TRBV19 and J is TRBJ1-5; there is no DNA to check the TCRdb D call of TRBD1. CDR3 length equals 14 residues. Germline V CDR1 and CDR2: LNHDA, SQIVND (reference sequence). CDR3 amino acids: CASSIRQNNQPQHF.

The V call is TRBV29-1, the J call TRBJ1-1; TCRdb calls TRBD1, which cannot be checked without DNA. Germline-derived CDR1 and CDR2 are SQVTM and ANQGSEA. The CDR3 has 14 amino acids. The CDR3 loop is CSVVGETGSSEAFF.

V gene TRBV12-3 or TRBV12-4 combines with J gene TRBJ2-5; TCRdb calls TRBD2, which cannot be checked without DNA. The CDR3 has 15 residues. Here the CDR3 reads CASRQGLAGEETQYF.

The V gene is TRBV18, the J gene TRBJ1-1; the D call of TRBD1 rests on TCRdb alone, since no DNA is present to check it. This CDR3 region has 17 residues. Germline CDR1 KGHSH, CDR2 LQKENI. CDR3 in amino acids: CASSPATGGKENTEAFF.

The J gene is TRBJ1-6, the V gene TRBV19; the D call from TCRdb, TRBD1, cannot be confirmed without DNA. Looked up from germline, CDR1 is LNHDA and CDR2 is SQIVND (reference sequence). This CDR3 contains 12 residues. CDR3 loop: CASRQGNSPLHF.

The chain carries TRBV19 and TRBJ1-2; the D gene TCRdb calls, TRBD1, cannot be checked with no DNA. Germline values: CDR1 LNHDA, CDR2 SQIVND (reference sequence). The CDR3 is 12 residues long. The CDR3: CASKTGDYGYTF.

The chain employs TRBV15 and TRBJ1-3; TCRdb returns TRBD1, unconfirmable since there is no DNA. The germline CDR1 and CDR2 sequences are LNHNV and YYDKDF (reference sequence). The CDR3 runs to 16 residues. This CDR3 reads CATGGTGNPSGNTIYF.

This chain joins TRBV2 and TRBJ2-4; the D call of TRBD1 rests on TCRdb alone, since no DNA is present to check it. Germline V gene lookup returns CDR1 SNHLY and CDR2 FYNNEI. The CDR3 totals 17 residues. This CDR3 is CASSQGTELIVKNIQYF.

J is TRBJ2-3 and V is TRBV7-9; the D gene TCRdb calls, TRBD1, cannot be checked with no DNA. Germline-derived CDR1 and CDR2 are SEHNR and FQNEAQ (reference sequence). The CDR3 contains 16 residues. The CDR3 loop reads CASIKGAGGPTDTQYF.

The genes are TRBV5-1 and TRBJ2-1; TCRdb reports TRBD1, a call that lacks DNA to check it against. This CDR3 is built from 15 residues. CDR1 and CDR2 from the germline V gene are SGHRS and YFSETQ. The chain's CDR3 is CASLDWGAPRDEQFF.

The chain uses TRBV5-5 and TRBJ2-7. The germline V gene has CDR1 SGHKS and CDR2 YYEKEE (reference sequence). This CDR3 has 15 amino acids. Here the CDR3 reads CASSLLPDSSYEQYF.

The genes are TRBV15 and TRBJ1-4. The CDR3 length is 12 residues. Germline CDR1 is LNHNV and CDR2 is YYDKDF (reference sequence). The CDR3 reads CATRALREKLFF.

CDR3 sequence reads: CATSDYVPRPGQATYEQYF. The rearrangement joins TRBV24-1 to TRBJ2-7; the TCRdb D gene call, TRBD1, has no DNA to confirm it. This CDR3 is built from 19 residues. The germline V gene encodes CDR1 KGHDR and CDR2 SFDVKD.

The chain is built from TRBV7-9 and TRBJ1-1; the TCRdb D gene call, TRBD1, has no DNA to confirm it. This CDR3 is built from 13 residues. Germline V gene sequence: CDR1 SEHNR, CDR2 FQNEAQ (reference sequence). CDR3 in amino acids: CASSPAGDPGAFF.